This T cell receptor (beta chain) was recorded in a study of technical replicates of blood from several donors. The germline gives CDR1 MDHEN, CDR2 SYDVKM. Trimming removed 2 bases at V and 7 bases at J, with 9 bases between. This CDR3 spans 13 amino acids. Profiled with immunoSEQ multiplex PCR; TCRdb holds only in-frame clones, not every one. Here the sample spans about 75,000 clones, 95% to 98% being singletons. The sequence derives from a human donor in good health. The sample consisted of T cells isolated from PBMCs. The chain carries TRBV28 and TRBJ1-5; no reliable D call. CDR3 protein: CASSLTIRQPQHF. In nucleotides, the CDR3 is TGTGCCAGCAGTTTAACCATCAGGCAGCCCCAGCATTTT.